This T cell receptor (beta chain) was retrieved from a study of blood T cell repertoires in COVID-19. Study-wide background: The samples span acute and convalescent COVID-19 from the United States, Italy and Spain. Sample material is recorded as cDNA or gDNA derived from T cells, B-cell-depleted T cells, or PBMCs.

Profiling relied on immunoSEQ multiplex PCR, and the TCRdb table lists in-frame clones only, not all of them. The profile covers 130,000 or so clones, with around 83% appearing a single time and 8.2% taken by the ten largest. This clone has at least ten counts. Deletions cut 2 bases from V and 10 bases from J, with 9 bases between. The CDR3 extends over 11 amino acids. The material sequenced was peripheral blood. This clonotype was sampled from an older woman with acute or convalescent COVID-19. The chain carries TRBV12-3 or TRBV12-4 and TRBJ2-7, with a possible D match to TRBD2 (5 bases). The CDR3 DNA is TGTGCCAGCAGTTTACGGGGTTCTCAGTACTTC. It translates to CASSLRGSQYF.